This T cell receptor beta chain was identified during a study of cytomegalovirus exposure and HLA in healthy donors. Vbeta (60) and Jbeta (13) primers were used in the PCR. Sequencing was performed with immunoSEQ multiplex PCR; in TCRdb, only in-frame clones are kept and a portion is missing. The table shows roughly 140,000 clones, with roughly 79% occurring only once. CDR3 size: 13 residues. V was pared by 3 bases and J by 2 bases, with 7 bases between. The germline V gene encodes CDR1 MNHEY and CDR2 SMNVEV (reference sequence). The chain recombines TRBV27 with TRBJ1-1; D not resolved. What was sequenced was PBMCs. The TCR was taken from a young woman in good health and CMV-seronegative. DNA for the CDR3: TGTGCCAGCAGTTTTGGGCCCAACACTGAAGCTTTCTTT. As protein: CASSFGPNTEAFF.